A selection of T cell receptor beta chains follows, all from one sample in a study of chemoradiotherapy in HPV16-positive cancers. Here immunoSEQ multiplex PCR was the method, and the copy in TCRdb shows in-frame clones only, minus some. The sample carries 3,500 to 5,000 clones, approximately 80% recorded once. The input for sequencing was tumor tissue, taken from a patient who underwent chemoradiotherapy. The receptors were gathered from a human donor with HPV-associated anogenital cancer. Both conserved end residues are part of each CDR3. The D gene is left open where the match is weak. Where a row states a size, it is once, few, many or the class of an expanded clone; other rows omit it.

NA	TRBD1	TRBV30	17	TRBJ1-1	CAWSPEGAKGMNTEAFF	TGTGCCTGGAGTCCGGAGGGGGCAAAGGGGATGAACACTGAAGCTTTCTTT
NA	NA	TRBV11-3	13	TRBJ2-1	CASSPMSGNEQFF	TGTGCCAGCAGCCCGATGAGCGGCAATGAGCAGTTCTTC
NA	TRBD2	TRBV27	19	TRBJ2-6	CASSLGRASGGRGANVLTF	TGTGCCAGCAGTTTAGGAAGGGCTAGCGGGGGGCGCGGGGCCAACGTCCTGACTTTC
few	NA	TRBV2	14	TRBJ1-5	CASSEARDYQPQHF	TGTGCCAGCAGTGAAGCCCGGGATTATCAGCCCCAGCATTTT
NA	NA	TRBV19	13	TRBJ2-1	CASSIVRGYEQFF	TGTGCCAGTAGTATAGTTAGGGGTTATGAGCAGTTCTTC
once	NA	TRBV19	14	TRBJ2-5	CASSVRTLQETQYF	TGTGCCAGTAGTGTACGGACGTTGCAAGAGACCCAGTACTTC
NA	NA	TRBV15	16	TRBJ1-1	CATSRDLFAVNTEAFF	TGTGCCACCAGCAGAGATCTCTTTGCAGTAAACACTGAAGCTTTCTTT
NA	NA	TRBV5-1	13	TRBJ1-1	CASSTTANTEAFF	TGCGCCAGCAGCACCACAGCTAACACTGAAGCTTTCTTT
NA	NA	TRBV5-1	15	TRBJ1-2	CASSLNQGLSYGYTF	TGCGCCAGCAGCTTGAATCAGGGTTTGAGCTATGGCTACACCTTC
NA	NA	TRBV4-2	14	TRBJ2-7	CASSQDLDWYEQYF	TGTGCCAGCAGCCAAGATCTAGACTGGTACGAGCAGTACTTC
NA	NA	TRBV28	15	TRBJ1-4	CASFGGRAVGEKLFF	TGTGCCAGTTTTGGGGGCAGGGCTGTTGGTGAAAAACTGTTTTTT
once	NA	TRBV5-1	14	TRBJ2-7	CASSAYVSSYEQYF	TGCGCCAGCAGCGCGTATGTTAGCTCCTACGAGCAGTACTTC
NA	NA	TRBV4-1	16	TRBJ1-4	CASSQGGTHTNEKLFF	TGCGCCAGCAGCCAAGGAGGGACTCACACTAATGAAAAACTGTTTTTT
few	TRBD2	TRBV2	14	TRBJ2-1	CASRPAGVRNEQFF	TGTGCCAGCAGACCAGCGGGAGTTAGGAATGAGCAGTTCTTC
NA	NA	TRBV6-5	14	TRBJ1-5	CASSSPRGNQPQHF	TGTGCCAGCAGTTCCCCCAGGGGCAATCAGCCCCAGCATTTT
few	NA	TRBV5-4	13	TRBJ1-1	CASSSTGETEAFF	TGTGCCAGCAGCTCAACAGGAGAAACTGAAGCTTTCTTT
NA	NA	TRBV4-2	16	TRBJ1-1	CASSQDYDTLKTEAFF	TGTGCCAGCAGCCAAGATTACGACACCTTGAAGACTGAAGCTTTCTTT
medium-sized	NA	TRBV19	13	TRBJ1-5	CASKGVFNQPQHF	TGTGCCAGTAAGGGGGTTTTCAATCAGCCCCAGCATTTT
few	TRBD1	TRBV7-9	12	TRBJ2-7	CASSAQGPEQYF	TGTGCCAGCAGCGCACAGGGGCCCGAGCAGTACTTC
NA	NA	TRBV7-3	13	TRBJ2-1	CASSLGQYNEQFF	TGTGCCAGCAGCCTAGGACAGTACAATGAGCAGTTCTTC
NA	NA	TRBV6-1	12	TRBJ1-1	CASRGYGTEAFF	TGTGCCAGCAGAGGGTATGGCACTGAAGCTTTCTTT
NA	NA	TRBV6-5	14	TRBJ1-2	CASSSDSSGYGYTF	TGTGCCAGCAGTTCGGACAGTTCCGGCTATGGCTACACCTTC
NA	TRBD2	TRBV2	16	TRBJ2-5	CASSVRSGGQGETQYF	TGTGCCAGCAGTGTTAGAAGCGGGGGCCAGGGAGAGACCCAGTACTTC
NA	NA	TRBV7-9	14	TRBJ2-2	CASSLDTNTGELFF	TGTGCCAGCAGCCTGGATACGAACACCGGGGAGCTGTTTTTT
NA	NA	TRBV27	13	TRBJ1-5	CASSRGWNQPQHF	TGTGCCAGCAGTAGGGGATGGAATCAGCCCCAGCATTTT
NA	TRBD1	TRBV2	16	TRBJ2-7	CASRDGPGQGIYEQYF	TGTGCCAGCAGGGATGGCCCGGGACAGGGAATCTACGAGCAGTACTTC
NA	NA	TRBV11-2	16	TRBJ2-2	CASSLSGVGAPGELFF	TGTGCCAGCAGCTTATCTGGGGTCGGGGCCCCCGGGGAGCTGTTTTTT
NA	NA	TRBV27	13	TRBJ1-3	CASSLYWGNTIYF	TGTGCCAGCAGTTTATATTGGGGAAACACCATATATTTT
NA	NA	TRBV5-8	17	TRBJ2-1	CASSFFLGSLGPDEQFF	TGTGCCAGCAGCTTTTTCCTCGGGAGTCTCGGCCCGGATGAGCAGTTCTTC
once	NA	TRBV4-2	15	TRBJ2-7	CASSQMGNAGTEQYF	TGTGCCAGCAGTCAAATGGGTAACGCGGGTACCGAGCAGTACTTC
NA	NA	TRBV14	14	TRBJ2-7	CASSQRQFSYEQYF	TGTGCCAGCAGCCAACGTCAGTTTTCCTACGAGCAGTACTTC